This T cell receptor beta chain was obtained from a study of blood T cells in healthy people across ages. Across the whole study: T cells yielded about one barcoded beta molecule per two cells through template switching.

Healthy individuals of Caucasian origin from Russia, aged about 6 to 100, served as donors. Broader study findings: Since the PBMCs were unsorted, naive and antigen-experienced cells could not be conclusively compared.

Details on this clonotype: Its antigen is still unknown.

The second PCR ran roughly 6 to 12 cycles with a sample-barcoded 5' primer and J-beta primers. TCRdb re-analysed the 5' RACE reads in MiXCR, keeping a single row per CDR3 protein. The sample shows hundreds of thousands of distinct CDR3 sequences, roughly 35% of them seen only once. The J segment lost 6 bases and the V segment lost 4 bases, leaving 12 bases of the junction unmatched. This CDR3 has 17 amino acids. The receptor was isolated from a young man in good health. V and J are TRBV12-3 or TRBV12-4 and TRBJ2-5; 12 bases are a match to TRBD1. Sequencing was carried out using blood. In nucleotides, the CDR3 is TGTGCCAGCAGTTCACCTGAACCGGGACAGGGGGCAAAGACCCAGTACTTC. Translating it yields CASSSPEPGQGAKTQYF.